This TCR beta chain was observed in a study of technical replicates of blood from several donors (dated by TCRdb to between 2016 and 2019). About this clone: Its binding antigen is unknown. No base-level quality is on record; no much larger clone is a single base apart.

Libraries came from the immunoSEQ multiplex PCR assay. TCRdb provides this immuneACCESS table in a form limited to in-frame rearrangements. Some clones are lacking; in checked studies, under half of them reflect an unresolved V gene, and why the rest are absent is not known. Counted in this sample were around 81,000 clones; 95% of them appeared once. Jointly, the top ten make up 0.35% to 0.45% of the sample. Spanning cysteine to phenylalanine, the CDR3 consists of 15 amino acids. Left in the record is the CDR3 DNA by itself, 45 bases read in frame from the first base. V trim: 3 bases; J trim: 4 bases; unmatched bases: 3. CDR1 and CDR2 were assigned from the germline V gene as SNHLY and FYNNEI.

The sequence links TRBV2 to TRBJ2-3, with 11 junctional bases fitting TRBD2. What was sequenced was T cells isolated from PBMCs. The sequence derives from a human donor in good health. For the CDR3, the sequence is CASSETSGIADTQYF. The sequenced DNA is TGTGCCAGCAGTGAGACTAGCGGGATTGCAGATACGCAGTATTTT.